This TCR beta chain was retrieved from a study of shared clonotypes between healthy human individuals. Notes on the study in general: Rarefaction gave evidence that sorted-subset sequencing remained incomplete despite large depth.

The data were produced by immunoSEQ multiplex PCR, yet TCRdb's version contains in-frame clones alone and is incomplete. The profile shows about 2.4 million clones, about 92% of them singletons. Comment on this clone: What it binds is unknown.

There are 14 residues in the CDR3. V lost 5 bases and J lost 10; bases outside the gene matches: 8. The germline V gene encodes CDR1 SEHNR and CDR2 FQNEAQ (reference sequence). The sequence was collected from a man aged 18-30 years in good health. The rearrangement joins TRBV7-9 to TRBJ2-1; TRBD1 matches at 10 bases. Sample: naive CD4+ T cells sorted from blood. As for subset: CD45RA+ positively selected. The CDR3 region has the DNA TGTGCCAGCAGCCCGCCGGGACAGGGGAGAGAGCAGTTCTTC. Amino acid sequence: CASSPPGQGREQFF.